The T cell receptor beta chain under discussion was sequenced for a study of T cells after yellow fever vaccination. Background on the study: Preparing low-cell-number fractions relied on SMART-Seq v4 Ultra Low Input. General study results and limits: Primary-vaccination clones mostly resurfaced post-booster (about 96% CD4, around 88% CD8). Abundant contaminating clonotypes from the bulk population could appear in FACS-sorted repertoires.

A note on this clonotype: Its antigen remains unknown.

CDR3 length equals 13 residues. The V gene's germline CDR1 is SQVTM and CDR2 ANQGSEA. V was shortened by 5 bases and J by 1 base, with 10 bases between the two germline ends. TCRdb analysed the 5' RACE reads with MiXCR anew, one entry per CDR3 protein. The sample includes just under 600,000 distinct CDR3 sequences, roughly 14% of them seen just once. The sample consisted of PBMCs, taken on the day of the yellow fever booster vaccination. The chain combines TRBV29-1 with TRBJ2-3; TRBD2 might be the D (5 bases). This receptor was identified in a man between 25 and 39 years old who received the YFV17D yellow fever vaccine. CDR3 nucleotide sequence: TGCAGCGTTCGGGGTCGGGGCACAGATACGCAGTATTTT. Translating gives CSVRGRGTDTQYF.